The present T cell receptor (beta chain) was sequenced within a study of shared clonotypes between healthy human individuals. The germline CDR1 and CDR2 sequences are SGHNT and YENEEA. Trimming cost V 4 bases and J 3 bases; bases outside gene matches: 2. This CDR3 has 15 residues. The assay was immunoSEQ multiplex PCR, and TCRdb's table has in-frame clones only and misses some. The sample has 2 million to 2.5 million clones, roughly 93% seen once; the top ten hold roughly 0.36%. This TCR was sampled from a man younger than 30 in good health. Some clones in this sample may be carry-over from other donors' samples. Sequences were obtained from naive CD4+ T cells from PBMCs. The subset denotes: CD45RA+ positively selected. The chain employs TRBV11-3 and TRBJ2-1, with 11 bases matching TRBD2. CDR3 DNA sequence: TGTGCCAGCAGCTCCCTAGCGGGAGGCTACAATGAGCAGTTCTTC. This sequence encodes CASSSLAGGYNEQFF.